This entry lists 12 T cell receptor beta chains sequenced from one sample in a study of blood T cells in healthy people across ages. A second PCR of 7 to 11 cycles used a sample-barcoded 5' primer and a J-beta primer mix. TCRdb re-called the 5' RACE reads with MiXCR, one entry per CDR3 protein. Found here are about 1.5 million distinct CDR3 sequences, 40% to 45% of them singletons; the top ten hold around 4%. The sequencing sample was made of blood. The receptor set was obtained from a woman aged 18-29 years in good health.

This clonotype occurred a few times. J is TRBJ2-3 and V is TRBV24-1; possibly TRBD2 for D (6 bases). The germline gives CDR1 KGHDR, CDR2 SFDVKD. This CDR3 comprises 14 residues. Trimming stripped 5 bases from V and 4 bases from J, with 12 bases between. CDR3 coding DNA: TGTGCCACCAGTGTCGGAGGGACCGCAGATACGCAGTATTTT. Protein sequence: CATSVGGTADTQYF.

J is TRBJ2-7 and V is TRBV12-3 or TRBV12-4; D assignment may be TRBD1 or TRBD2 (5 bases each). The CDR3 runs 16 residues. With 5 bases removed from V and 5 bases from J, the gap between germline ends came to 22 bases. CDR3 region: CASSPKKGTYKNEQYF. Written as DNA, the CDR3 is TGTGCCAGCAGTCCAAAAAAGGGGACGTACAAAAACGAGCAGTACTTC.

V and J are TRBV18 and TRBJ2-3; 8 bases are a match to TRBD1. With V trimmed by 2 bases and J by 8 bases, 9 bases remained unmatched. The V gene's germline CDR1 is KGHSH and CDR2 LQKENI. The CDR3 has 15 amino acids. Written as DNA, the CDR3 is TGTGCCAGCTCACCAGGGACAGGATCACACGGTACGCAGTATTTT. Translation: CASSPGTGSHGTQYF.

Only a few counts were recorded for this clonotype. The chain links TRBV12-3 or TRBV12-4 to TRBJ2-3, with 13 bases lining up with TRBD2. The CDR3 runs to 16 residues. The V gene end was trimmed by 5 bases and the J gene end by 3 bases; junction bases not matched to a gene: 5. The CDR3 nucleotides are TGTGCCAGCAGTACGGGACTAGCGGGGCCTACAGATACGCAGTATTTT. This encodes CASSTGLAGPTDTQYF.

The genes are TRBV4-1 and TRBJ1-5; D remains ambiguous. Germline V CDR1 and CDR2: MGHRA, YSYEKL. Trimming pared 2 bases from V and 5 bases from J, leaving 19 bases between. CDR3 length: 17 amino acids. CDR3 region: CASSQPPDFGVHQPQHF. The CDR3, as DNA: TGCGCCAGCAGCCAACCTCCAGACTTTGGAGTTCATCAGCCCCAGCATTTT.

This chain uses TRBV10-3 with TRBJ1-1; D remains unclear. The CDR3 spans 15 residues. Germline assignment: CDR1 ENHRY and CDR2 SYGVKD. Trimming left V 0 bases short and J 5 bases short, with 13 bases between. As DNA, the CDR3 is TGTGCCATCAGTGAGTCGGACCCTGCGAGGACTGAAGCTTTCTTT. Protein: CAISESDPARTEAFF.

The chain joins TRBV28 to TRBJ1-2; D is unresolved. Germline V gene data show CDR1 as MDHEN and CDR2 as SYDVKM. V lost 2 bases to trimming and J lost 2 bases, with 9 bases between them. CDR3 size: 14 residues. CDR3 DNA sequence: TGTGCCAGCAGTTTAATCGGTATAAACTATGGCTACACCTTC. Residues: CASSLIGINYGYTF.

The J gene is TRBJ2-3, the V gene TRBV5-1; 13 nucleotides agree with TRBD2. The CDR3 is made up of 17 amino acids. After removal of 6 bases from V and 6 bases from J, the junction contained 13 bases not matched to a gene. Germline V gives CDR1 SGHRS, CDR2 YFSETQ. The CDR3 DNA follows: TGCGCCAGCAAGATACTGGGACTAGCGGGACCAGGGGATACGCAGTATTTT. Encoded protein: CASKILGLAGPGDTQYF.

The chain employs TRBV3-1 and TRBJ1-2; 7 bases fit TRBD1. In germline, CDR1 is LGHDT, CDR2 YNNKEL (reference sequence). CDR3 length: 13 residues. V lost 1 base, J lost 10 bases, and 6 bases stayed unmatched. CDR3 coding DNA: TGTGCCAGCAGCCAAGGACAGGGACGTGACTACACCTTC. Translation gives CASSQGQGRDYTF.

The table lists this clonotype with a few counts. V gene TRBV4-1 combines with J gene TRBJ1-6; TRBD1 matches at 8 bases. Germline values: CDR1 MGHRA, CDR2 YSYEKL. Trimming at V came to 4 bases and at J to 8 bases, leaving 7 bases not matched to a gene. The CDR3 extends over 15 amino acids. CDR3 residues: CASSPGGQAYSPLHF. The CDR3 DNA reads TGCGCCAGCAGCCCAGGGGGACAGGCCTATTCACCCCTCCACTTT.

V usage is TRBV7-2 and J usage is TRBJ1-1; D not certain. In germline, CDR1 is SGHTA, CDR2 FQGNSA. Between the trimmed V and J ends, which lost 2 bases and 6 bases, there was a span of 19 bases. The CDR3 totals 16 residues. CDR3: CASSLRSVARNAEAFF. CDR3 DNA: TGTGCCAGCAGCTTAAGATCCGTGGCTCGAAACGCTGAAGCTTTCTTT. Together with reference TRBV7-2 and TRBJ1-1, the CDR3 gives the full variable domain: GAGVSQSPSNKVTEKGKDVELRCDPISGHTALYWYRQSLGQGLEFLIYFQGNSAPDKSGLPSDRFSAERTGGSVSTLTIQRTQQEDSAVYLCASSLRSVARNAEAFFGQGTRLTVV.

This clonotype was seen only once. J is TRBJ2-7 and V is TRBV30, with a weak D call TRBD2 (6 bases). The CDR3 consists of 12 residues. With 0 bases removed from V and 5 bases from J, the gap between germline ends came to 8 bases. Germline values: CDR1 GTSNPN, CDR2 SVGIG (reference sequence). CDR3 DNA sequence: TGTGCCTGGAGTGTAGGGGAGGACGAGCAGTACTTC. The encoded protein is CAWSVGEDEQYF.